These T cell receptor beta chains were read from a single sample in a study of T cell responses to AZD1222 COVID-19 vaccine. TCRdb's table, derived via immunoSEQ multiplex PCR, lists solely in-frame clones and lacks some. The sample holds approximately 150,000 clones, more than 85% seen once. This specimen was peripheral blood, taken on day 0 of AZD1222 vaccination. The origin of the receptors is an adult in good health. Each CDR3 is given with its conserved first and last residue.

J gene: TRBJ2-1; CDR3 length: 15; V gene: TRBV2; CDR3 protein: CASNPTGSSYNEQFF
J gene: TRBJ2-3; CDR3 length: 18; V gene: TRBV10-3; CDR3 protein: CAISEFRLGQDLTDTQYF
J gene: TRBJ2-7; CDR3 length: 14; V gene: TRBV10-3; CDR3 protein: CAISGQGSQYEQYF
J gene: TRBJ1-5; CDR3 length: 15; V gene: TRBV28; CDR3 protein: CASSLTGGGNQPQHF
J gene: TRBJ2-1; CDR3 length: 14; V gene: TRBV11-3; CDR3 protein: CASSFGGGENEQFF
J gene: TRBJ1-6; CDR3 length: 14; V gene: TRBV6-4; CDR3 protein: CASSETGSNSPLHF
J gene: TRBJ2-1; CDR3 length: 12; V gene: TRBV28; CDR3 protein: CASSGIWAEQFF
J gene: TRBJ2-7; CDR3 length: 15; V gene: TRBV7-3; CDR3 protein: CASSLKLAGEDEQYF
J gene: TRBJ2-1; CDR3 length: 18; V gene: TRBV9; CDR3 protein: CASSVASAGDRVDNEQFF
J gene: TRBJ2-5; CDR3 length: 13; V gene: TRBV5-1; CDR3 protein: CASSRDRQGRQYF
J gene: TRBJ2-1; CDR3 length: 16; V gene: TRBV7-6; CDR3 protein: CASSLSSAGGRNEQFF
J gene: TRBJ1-1; CDR3 length: 12; V gene: TRBV29-1; CDR3 protein: CSVGRGMAEAFF
J gene: TRBJ2-1; CDR3 length: 13; V gene: TRBV28; CDR3 protein: CASSLGLAGEQFF
J gene: TRBJ2-3; CDR3 length: 15; V gene: TRBV11-3; CDR3 protein: CASSLGLRDQDTQYF
J gene: TRBJ1-2; CDR3 length: 14; V gene: TRBV5-1; CDR3 protein: CASSLGQLNYGYTF
J gene: TRBJ1-6; CDR3 length: 14; V gene: TRBV7-9; CDR3 protein: CASSPLNSGSTLHF
J gene: TRBJ2-7; CDR3 length: 17; V gene: TRBV18; CDR3 protein: CASSPGGGQGNPYEQYF
J gene: TRBJ1-5; CDR3 length: 16; V gene: TRBV9; CDR3 protein: CASSVAREGSNQPQHF
J gene: TRBJ2-1; CDR3 length: 17; V gene: TRBV27; CDR3 protein: CASTPWSGAPFYNEQFF
J gene: TRBJ1-2; CDR3 length: 14; V gene: TRBV4-3; CDR3 protein: CASSQDRMSLGYTF
J gene: TRBJ1-2; CDR3 length: 13; V gene: TRBV28; CDR3 protein: CASRIAQDYGYTF
J gene: TRBJ1-5; CDR3 length: 15; V gene: TRBV16; CDR3 protein: CASSQSQTGVQPQHF
J gene: TRBJ2-1; CDR3 length: 17; V gene: TRBV11-2; CDR3 protein: CASSLLPGLADQGGQFF
J gene: TRBJ2-2; CDR3 length: 15; V gene: TRBV19; CDR3 protein: CASSLWTSETGELFF
J gene: TRBJ2-7; CDR3 length: 15; V gene: TRBV13; CDR3 protein: CASLLSGRPPYEQYF
J gene: TRBJ1-2; CDR3 length: 14; V gene: TRBV6-2/TRBV6-3; CDR3 protein: CASSTDREGYGYTF
J gene: TRBJ2-1; CDR3 length: 15; V gene: TRBV7-2; CDR3 protein: CASSPRQGTHNEQFF